The rows below give T cell receptor beta chains drawn from one sample of a study of healthy donors' naive CD4 and CD8 T cells. MiXCR, run by TCRdb on the reads, gives a single entry per CDR3 protein. The sample lists 180,000 or so distinct CDR3 sequences, around 70% seen once, with roughly 2.3% in the top ten. The specimen sequenced was naive CD4+ and CD8+ T cells sorted from blood, pooled from several donors. The receptors were sampled from a pool of human donors in good health; the sample pools cells from several healthy donors. The CDR3 runs from the conserved cysteine through the conserved F or W. The D gene is left open where the match is weak. Clone size is not always given. Where it is, it says once, few, many or a class for expanded clones.

j_gene | d_gene | v_gene | abundance | CDR3aa | CDR3nt
TRBJ2-3 | TRBD1 | TRBV20-1 | - | CSARDRGSTDTQYF | TGCAGTGCTAGAGACAGGGGGAGCACAGATACGCAGTATTTT
TRBJ1-5 | - | TRBV20-1 | - | CSARSGFGGNQPQHF | TGCAGTGCTAGATCAGGGTTTGGGGGCAATCAGCCCCAGCATTTT
TRBJ1-1 | - | TRBV7-9 | - | CASSPRSGPTEAFF | TGTGCCAGCAGCCCGCGGTCGGGGCCCACTGAAGCTTTCTTT
TRBJ2-2 | - | TRBV11-1 | - | CASSTHLPNTGELFF | TGTGCCAGCAGCACGCATCTACCTAACACCGGGGAGCTGTTTTTT
TRBJ2-5 | - | TRBV7-8 | few | CASSPGRLQETQYF | TGTGCCAGCAGCCCGGGACGCCTACAAGAGACCCAGTACTTC
TRBJ1-2 | - | TRBV27 | once | CASSSAPDREGYTF | TGTGCCAGCAGTTCGGCCCCGGACAGAGAGGGCTACACCTTC
TRBJ2-7 | - | TRBV6-2/TRBV6-3 | - | CASSYDLGVYEQYF | TGTGCCAGCAGTTACGATCTGGGAGTCTACGAGCAGTACTTC
TRBJ2-7 | TRBD2 | TRBV29-1 | - | CSVEVGLDEQYF | TGCAGCGTTGAAGTGGGACTAGACGAGCAGTACTTC
TRBJ2-3 | TRBD2 | TRBV29-1 | - | CSVEASGDQDTQYF | TGCAGCGTTGAAGCCAGCGGGGACCAAGATACGCAGTATTTT
TRBJ1-3 | - | TRBV6-6 | few | CASSLSRAGNTIYF | TGTGCCAGCAGCTTATCAAGAGCTGGAAACACCATATATTTT
TRBJ1-1 | TRBD1 | TRBV19 | - | CASSIAGQGASEAFF | TGTGCCAGTAGTATAGCGGGACAGGGGGCCTCTGAAGCTTTCTTT
TRBJ2-7 | TRBD1 | TRBV5-1 | - | CASSLGTGRNEQYF | TGCGCCAGCAGCTTGGGGACAGGGAGGAACGAGCAGTACTTC
TRBJ1-2 | TRBD1 | TRBV29-1 | - | CSVARKLTTGGGYTF | TGCAGCGTTGCCAGAAAATTGACGACAGGGGGCGGCTACACCTTC
TRBJ1-5 | - | TRBV6-6 | - | CASSEDQPQHF | TGTGCCAGCAGTGAGGATCAGCCCCAGCATTTT
TRBJ1-5 | - | TRBV27 | - | CASGSTGRYSNQPQHF | TGTGCCAGCGGATCCACAGGGAGGTATAGCAATCAGCCCCAGCATTTT
TRBJ1-1 | TRBD1 | TRBV12-3/TRBV12-4 | few | CASSPGQGQTEAFF | TGTGCCAGCAGTCCTGGACAGGGACAAACTGAAGCTTTCTTT
TRBJ1-2 | - | TRBV20-1 | - | CSARDRTVMEGYTF | TGCAGTGCTAGAGATAGGACAGTCATGGAGGGCTACACCTTC